Listed here are 28 T cell receptor beta chains from one sample, sequenced in a study of tumor and adjacent non-tumor tissue in lung cancer. TCRbeta libraries were built with three rounds of nested PCR, modified from ARM-PCR. TCRdb recomputed calls from the multiplex PCR reads with MiXCR, one row per CDR3 protein. The repertoire holds about 68,000 distinct CDR3 sequences, just under 60% seen once, with 20% to 25% in the top ten. No cell sorting was done before RNA was extracted from the tissue. Sequenced: lung tumor tissue. The receptors originated from a man aged 50-59 years with non-small cell lung cancer.

The V call is TRBV30, the J call TRBJ2-2; TRBD2 agrees at 15 bases. Germline loops: CDR1 GTSNPN, CDR2 SVGIG (reference sequence). This CDR3 is built from 16 residues. V gave up 8 bases and J gave up 1 base; unmatched junction bases: 5. In nucleotides, the CDR3 is TGTGCCGGAACGGGACTAGCGGGGGGGAACACCGGGGAGCTGTTTTTT. Translation: CAGTGLAGGNTGELFF.

Worth noting for this clonotype: A much larger clone differs from this one at a single base, so this may be a read error. V usage is TRBV5-1 and J usage is TRBJ1-4, with a possible D match to TRBD1 (5 bases). The V gene's germline CDR1 is SGHRS and CDR2 YFSETQ. The CDR3 is 12 residues long. V gave up 9 bases and J gave up 8 bases, with 14 bases separating them. The CDR3 spells CATRGDGEKLFF. CDR3 nucleotides: TGCGCCACCCGGGGGGATGGGGAAAAACTGTTTTTT.

Comment on this clonotype: The junction and the germline gene differ at one end; a read error may be behind it. The chain recombines TRBV29-1 with TRBJ2-2; D may match TRBD1 or TRBD2 (5 bases each). The germline CDR1 and CDR2 sequences are SQVTM and ANQGSEA. The CDR3 has 13 residues. The CDR3 sequence: CSVLGENTGEQLF. The CDR3, as DNA: TGCAGCGTTCTAGGGGAGAACACCGGGGAGCAGCTTTTT.

This clonotype occurred many times. The chain uses TRBV29-1 and TRBJ2-5, with TRBD2 identical over 11 bases. Looked up from germline, CDR1 is SQVTM and CDR2 is ANQGSEA. This CDR3 is 14 amino acids long. J was trimmed by 2 bases and V by 6 bases; bases with no gene match: 5. The CDR3 bases are TGCAGCGTGGACGGGACTAGCGGACAAGAGACCCAGTACTTC. Translated, it gives CSVDGTSGQETQYF.

With regard to this clonotype: At one boundary the junction diverges from the germline segment, which might be a read error. The DNA of the CDR3 is TGTGCCAGCAACCAAAACAGCCCAGAGACCCAGTACTTC. It translates to CASNQNSPETQYF. V is TRBV14 and J is TRBJ2-5; D gene unclear. The CDR3 is 13 residues long. Germline lookup yields CDR1 SGHDN and CDR2 FVKESK. Full variable domain (missing parts from reference TRBV14 and TRBJ2-5): EAGVTQFPSHSVIEKGQTVTLRCDPISGHDNLYWYRRVMGKEIKFLLHFVKESKQDESGMPNNRFLAERTGGTYSTLKVQPAELEDSGVYFCASNQNSPETQYFGPGTRLLVL.

A word on this clonotype: A much larger clone is a single base away; this may be a read error. The chain employs TRBV30 and TRBJ2-5; D is undetermined. The CDR3 runs 10 residues. Germline V gives CDR1 GTSNPN, CDR2 SVGIG (reference sequence). The CDR3: CVWSSETQYF. CDR3 DNA sequence: TGTGTCTGGAGTAGCGAGACCCAGTACTTC.

For this clonotype: The conserved closing phenylalanine or tryptophan is absent in this CDR3, likely reflecting a read error. V gene TRBV11-2 combines with J gene TRBJ2-7, with 8 bases aligning to TRBD1. Germline CDR1 reads SGHAT; CDR2 reads FQNNGV. CDR3 length: 14 residues. The DNA of the CDR3 is TGTTCCAGCAGCTTAGACAGGGGAGCCTACGAGCAGTACCTC. This gives the protein CSSSLDRGAYEQYL.

This clonotype turned up a few times. A much larger clone lies a single base off, so this may be a read error. The chain couples TRBV5-1 to TRBJ2-3; 9 bases match TRBD1. Germline V lookup: CDR1 SGHRS, CDR2 YFSETQ. This CDR3 is 15 amino acids long. The CDR3 region has the DNA TGCGCCAGCAGCGTGGACAGGGGTAGCATAGATACGCAGTATTTT. Amino acid sequence: CASSVDRGSIDTQYF. The full variable domain, completed using reference TRBV5-1 and TRBJ2-3, is KAGVTQTPRYLIKTRGQQVTLSCSPISGHRSVSWYQQTPGQGLQFLFEYFSETQRNKGNFPGRFSGRQFSNSRSEMNVSTLELGDSALYLCASSVDRGSIDTQYFGPGTRLTVL.

Comments on this clonotype: Germline is not matched at one junction end, which may reflect a read error. The rearrangement joins TRBV30 to TRBJ2-2; TRBD1 matches at 8 bases. CDR3 length: 14 residues. Germline values: CDR1 GTSNPN, CDR2 SVGIG (reference sequence). CDR3 sequence reads: CVWTGKTRDGELFF. The CDR3 DNA reads as TGTGTCTGGACAGGGAAGACCCGCGACGGGGAACTGTTTTTT.

A remark on this clonotype: This is likely a read error, given that the CDR3 carries no conserved phenylalanine or tryptophan at its end. The V call is TRBV7-2, the J call TRBJ2-1; 7 bases agree with TRBD2. In germline, CDR1 is SGHTA, CDR2 FQGNSA. The CDR3 has 16 residues. The CDR3 nucleotides are TGTGTCAGCAGCCCTATCTTTGGCGGGAGTTACAATGAGCAGTTCCTC. It encodes CVSSPIFGGSYNEQFL.

Note on this clonotype: A much larger clone differs by one base, so this may be a read error. The rearrangement links TRBV2 to TRBJ2-5; 12 bases match TRBD1. Germline-derived CDR1 and CDR2 are SNHLY and FYNNEI. Trimming removed 8 bases from V and 5 bases from J; junction bases left unmatched: 9. The CDR3 length is 15 residues. DNA for the CDR3: TGTGCCAGCGGCTTCGGGACAGGGGGCGAGGAGACCCAGTACTTC. Its protein product is CASGFGTGGEETQYF.

The chain joins TRBV7-8 to TRBJ2-2, with 9 bases matching TRBD2. Trimming at V came to 3 bases and at J to 4 bases, leaving 6 bases not matched to a gene. The CDR3 is 16 amino acids. Germline V lookup: CDR1 SGHVS, CDR2 FQNEAQ. CDR3 loop: CASSFRREGGTGELFF. The DNA of the CDR3 is TGTGCCAGCAGCTTTAGGCGGGAGGGTGGCACCGGGGAGCTGTTTTTT.

Comments on this clonotype: Possible read error: a much larger clone is one base away. The CDR3 region is CACSLRAQGEETQYF. The CDR3 DNA reads TGTGCCTGCAGCTTACGAGCCCAGGGGGAAGAGACCCAGTACTTC. This chain uses TRBV7-9 with TRBJ2-5; TRBD1 aligns across 7 bases. The CDR3 contains 15 residues. Germline CDR1 and CDR2: SEHNR and FQNEAQ (reference sequence). Based on the CDR3 plus reference TRBV7-9 and TRBJ2-5, the full variable domain is DTGVSQNPRHKITKRGQNVTFRCDPISEHNRLYWYRQTLGQGPEFLTYFQNEAQLEKSRLLSDRFSAERPKGSFSTLEIQRTEQGDSAMYLCACSLRAQGEETQYFGPGTRLLVL.

This clonotype has a single count. The chain combines TRBV11-2 with TRBJ2-2; the D gene is possibly TRBD2 (6 bases). V was trimmed by 7 bases and J by 7 bases, leaving 22 bases between them. Germline CDR1 and CDR2: SGHAT and FQNNGV. The CDR3 sequence is 16 residues long. The CDR3 protein is CASTTSEGSLIGELFF. Written as DNA, the CDR3 is TGTGCCAGCACCACATCGGAGGGCTCCCTCATCGGGGAGCTGTTTTTT.

About this clonotype itself: It may be a read error: a sequence one base away is much more abundant. The chain employs TRBV28 and TRBJ1-5, with D perhaps matching TRBD1 (6 bases). The V gene's germline CDR1 is MDHEN and CDR2 SYDVKM. The CDR3 runs to 13 residues. The CDR3 nucleotides read TGTGCCAGCAGACTAAATCTCAGGGGCCAGGCGTATTTT. Translating gives CASRLNLRGQAYF.

This sequence joins TRBV20-1 and TRBJ1-5; D unclear. This CDR3 region has 12 residues. Deletions cut 8 bases from V and 4 bases from J, with 12 bases between. Germline-derived CDR1 and CDR2 are DFQATT and SNEGSKA (reference sequence). The CDR3 is CSIGQINQPQHF. In DNA, the CDR3 is TGCAGTATCGGCCAAATAAATCAGCCCCAGCATTTT.

In this sample, this clonotype turned up a few times. Compared with germline, one end of the junction differs, possibly owing to a read error. The chain combines TRBV29-1 with TRBJ1-4; 7 bases map to TRBD1. This CDR3 has 13 amino acids. CDR1 is SQVTM, CDR2 ANQGSEA, per germline. CDR3 residues: CGVSGQANEKLFF. Here the CDR3 DNA reads TGCGGCGTTTCTGGACAGGCTAATGAAAAACTGTTTTTT.

Of note for this clonotype: One end of the junction fails to match germline, which may point to a read error. CDR3 nucleotides: TGCGCCAGCTCCCCATGGGAGGACGATCAGCCCCAGCACTTT. Its translation is CASSPWEDDQPQHF. The chain employs TRBV5-6 and TRBJ1-5; D gene uncertain. Germline CDR1 SGHDT, CDR2 YYEEEE. The CDR3 sequence is 14 residues long.

This clonotype was seen at least ten times. The chain uses TRBV20-1 and TRBJ2-1; D may be TRBD1 (5 bases). The CDR3 covers 13 residues. Trimming took 5 bases from V and 3 from J, leaving 11 bases between them. The germline V gene encodes CDR1 DFQATT and CDR2 SNEGSKA (reference sequence). DNA for the CDR3: TGCAGTGCTGTCGCCCAGGGCTACAATGAGCAGTTCTTC. This encodes CSAVAQGYNEQFF.

Comment on this clonotype: Possible read error: a much larger clone is one base away. The CDR3 does not end in the conserved phenylalanine or tryptophan, so this is likely a read error. The chain recombines TRBV30 with TRBJ2-7; 12 bases are a match to TRBD1. The trim removed 3 bases at V and 6 bases at J, leaving 6 bases unmatched. The CDR3 totals 14 residues. Germline V gene sequence: CDR1 GTSNPN, CDR2 SVGIG (reference sequence). In nucleotides, the CDR3 is TGTGCCTGGAGAAAAGGGACAGGGGGCCGCGAGCAGTACTTA. Residues: CAWRKGTGGREQYL.

Regarding this clonotype: The conserved closing phenylalanine or tryptophan is absent in this CDR3, likely reflecting a read error. The chain employs TRBV11-3 and TRBJ2-3; TRBD2 aligns across 8 bases. The CDR3 sequence is 15 residues long. Germline lookup yields CDR1 SGHNT and CDR2 YENEEA. V was clipped by 5 bases and J by 1 base; unmatched bases: 5. CDR3 nucleotide sequence: TGTGCCAGCAGCGTCGGGACTAGAGGCACAGATACGCAGTATTTA. Its protein is CASSVGTRGTDTQYL.

Only one count was recorded for this clonotype. For the CDR3, the DNA is TGTGCCAGCAGTTACGGGGAGGGCACAGAAATCCAGTACTTC. It is translated as CASSYGEGTEIQYF. The chain couples TRBV6-5 to TRBJ2-5, with 7 bases aligning to TRBD2. The junction had 10 bases not matched to a gene; V was cut back by 2 bases and J by 10 bases. The length of the CDR3 is 14 residues. Germline loops: CDR1 MNHEY, CDR2 SVGAGI.

Details on this clonotype: This may arise from a read error, as a much more abundant clone is one base away. In DNA form, the CDR3 reads TGTGCCAGCTCTACATCAGATACGCGGTATTTT. Its translation: CASSTSDTRYF. The J gene is TRBJ2-3, the V gene TRBV18; D is uncertain. Germline CDR1 reads KGHSH; CDR2 reads LQKENI. The CDR3 is made up of 11 amino acids.

With regard to this clonotype: The germline gene is not matched at one end of the junction; a read error may be the cause. This sequence joins TRBV7-8 and TRBJ2-7; D may match TRBD1 or TRBD2 (5 bases each). This CDR3 spans 14 amino acids. In germline, CDR1 is SGHVS, CDR2 FQNEAQ. In nucleotides, the CDR3 is TGTGCCAGCCGCTTAGTGCAGGGACCCTACGAGCAGTACTTC. It codes for CASRLVQGPYEQYF.

Turning to this clonotype: This sequence may be a read error, since a much larger clone differs from it by one base. The rearrangement links TRBV20-1 to TRBJ2-7, with TRBD1 matching 7 bases. Per the germline V gene, CDR1 is DFQATT and CDR2 is SNEGSKA (reference sequence). There are 13 residues in the CDR3. V lost 4 bases and J lost 5; bases outside the gene matches: 8. DNA for the CDR3: TGCAGTGCTATCCCGACAGGGATACACGAGCAGTACTTC. Encoded protein: CSAIPTGIHEQYF.

This clonotype was seen repeatedly, ten times or more. The chain combines TRBV6-6 with TRBJ2-7; TRBD1 aligns across 8 bases. The CDR3 length is 15 residues. After removal of 7 bases from V and 4 bases from J, the junction contained 12 bases not matched to a gene. CDR1 is MNHNY, CDR2 SVGAGI, per germline (reference sequence). For the CDR3, the DNA is TGTGCCAGCACTGATCAGGGGGCTAACGTTTACGAGCAGTACTTC. The encoded protein is CASTDQGANVYEQYF.

This clonotype appeared many times. The chain couples TRBV11-2 to TRBJ2-4; no clear D. The CDR3 extends over 15 amino acids. CDR1 and CDR2 from the germline V gene are SGHAT and FQNNGV. Trimming stripped 1 base from V and 5 bases from J, with 12 bases between. CDR3: CASSLGGRTENIQYF. The CDR3 nucleotides read TGTGCCAGCAGCTTAGGTGGTAGGACCGAAAACATTCAGTACTTC.

This clonotype was recorded only once. The J gene is TRBJ2-1, the V gene TRBV7-9; 10 nucleotides agree with TRBD2. CDR3 length: 15 amino acids. Germline loops: CDR1 SEHNR, CDR2 FQNEAQ (reference sequence). The J segment lost 3 bases and the V segment lost 7 bases, leaving 6 bases of the junction unmatched. The CDR3 coding sequence is TGTGCCAGCACCCCCCTAGCGGGAGACTACAATGAGCAGTTCTTC. Its translation is CASTPLAGDYNEQFF.